This TCR beta chain was profiled in a study of PD-L1 blockade in urothelial cancer (dated by TCRdb to 2015 to 2018). At the level of the whole study: Therapy was started in the mid-2010s for all patients, and atezolizumab 1,200 mg was administered intravenously every 3 weeks. About 85% of the 29 patients were males with bladder-origin urothelial cancer, and about two thirds of the roughly 30 reported a prior smoking history. Patients had an ECOG performance status of 0 or 1 and had received between 0 and 3 prior chemotherapy regimens. Blood samples were analyzed at 3 weeks after treatment start (second dose) and at 6 weeks after treatment start. Blood samples gave median yields of around 140,000 T cells and 65,000 to 85,000 unique TCRs, along with a median clonality of 0.080. An exploratory multi-omic analysis was conducted of the somatic, immune and clinical correlates of response to PD-L1 blockade with atezolizumab in urothelial cancer. Pretreatment tumor samples and matched peripheral blood, collected serially before and after atezolizumab treatment, underwent TCR sequencing. Durable clinical benefit was defined as a progression-free survival longer than 6 months, and TCR features were additionally tested against progression-free survival and overall survival. In the same patients who had TCR sequencing, pretreatment tumors also underwent whole exome sequencing and RNA sequencing. Durable clinical benefit was achieved by nine patients but not by the remaining 20. Pretreatment blood TCR-seq was available for about 27 patients, at least one posttreatment blood collection was obtained for 25 or so patients, and tumor TCR-seq was available for 25 or so patients. What the study reported, not specific to this receptor: Because the sample size was small (n ≈ 30) and many exploratory analyses were performed, the results are intended to be hypothesis-generating. Patients with durable benefit showed greater expansion of tumor-associated TCR clones in peripheral blood 3 weeks after starting treatment (n of about 21, p = 0.022). A pretreatment peripheral blood TCR clonality below the median was linked to improved progression-free and overall survival.

Synthetic TCR analog templates were spiked into each PCR so that absolute template abundance could be estimated from read counts. The immunoSEQ assay was used to amplify TCRbeta CDR3 regions from genomic DNA with bias-controlled V and J gene primers. Rearranged TCRbeta segments were sequenced at approximately 20X coverage. Per the source publication's procedure: Sequencing errors were corrected by clustering, and CDR3s were annotated against IMGT so that V, D and J genes could be assigned. Downstream analyses used only productive TCRbeta rearrangements and left out out-of-frame or stop-codon sequences. Clonality was calculated as one minus the Shannon entropy normalized by the log of the number of unique productive sequences. Fisher's exact test with Benjamini-Hochberg correction, at a threshold of adjusted p below 0.01, was used to find clones that differed between time points or between blood and tumor. Drawn from immuneACCESS, this table holds only the in-frame rearrangements with V and J called that TCRdb kept. Clones are partly lost; checked studies trace under half to an unresolved V gene and leave the rest unexplained. For V, J and clone size, that table is used; D and trimming come from the DNA. In all, the sample holds approximately 110,000 clones, and roughly 88% of those were seen once. 2.4% of the sample is in the top ten clones.

A cohort of around 28 patients with locally advanced or metastatic urothelial carcinoma, treated at Memorial Sloan Kettering on a trial protocol, was included. Peripheral blood mononuclear cells were collected from each patient pretreatment and during treatment, giving between 1 and 8 total time points per patient. The Qiagen DNeasy Blood extraction kit was used to purify genomic DNA from total PBMCs and from tumor samples. PBMCs were collected pretreatment and during treatment and were isolated and stored as previously described. In regard to this clone: The specificity of this receptor is unknown. No base quality values were provided; no much bigger clone lies one nucleotide off.

In the germline V gene, CDR1 corresponds to SGHAT and CDR2 to FQNNGV. Germline trimming amounts to 4 bases on V and 0 bases on J, with 10 as the count of junction bases outside the gene matches. CDR3 length: 18 amino acids, cysteine to phenylalanine. Left in the record is the CDR3 DNA by itself, 54 bases read in frame from the first base. The source is a man in his forties or fifties with urothelial cancer. Rearrangement joined TRBV11-2 to TRBJ2-1, and 9 bases in between align with TRBD1. Specimen: PBMCs, collected around atezolizumab (anti-PD-L1) treatment. CDR3 protein: CASSSRLKTGGSYNEQFF. In nucleotide form, the sequence is TGTGCCAGCAGCTCAAGACTTAAGACAGGGGGCTCCTACAATGAGCAGTTCTTC.